The 12 T cell receptor beta chains presented below share a single source sample, sequenced in a study of T cell responses to AZD1222 COVID-19 vaccine. Only in-frame clones appear in the TCRdb table, and some are missing; sequencing was by immunoSEQ multiplex PCR. The sample lists tens of thousands of clones, 88% seen once, with about 7.1% in the top ten. The sample here was peripheral blood, taken 28 days after the second AZD1222 dose. These receptors were taken from an adult who received the AZD1222 COVID-19 vaccine.

The rearrangement links TRBV5-1 to TRBJ2-5; TRBD2 agrees at 9 bases. CDR3 length: 16 amino acids. The trim removed 5 bases at V and 2 bases at J, leaving 10 bases unmatched. Germline V gene sequence: CDR1 SGHRS, CDR2 YFSETQ. CDR3 region: CASRLTLSGRQETQYF. The DNA of the CDR3 is TGCGCCAGCAGATTAACACTTAGCGGGAGACAAGAGACCCAGTACTTC.

The chain uses TRBV2 and TRBJ2-7; 13 nucleotides match TRBD2. J gave up 4 bases and V 8 bases, and 11 bases lay outside the gene matches. This CDR3 region has 16 residues. Looked up from germline, CDR1 is SNHLY and CDR2 is FYNNEI. The DNA of the CDR3 is TGTGCCAGCCAAGGACTAGCGGGAGAGAGACTGTACGAGCAGTACTTC. Its protein is CASQGLAGERLYEQYF.

The chain employs TRBV30 and TRBJ2-7; 11 nucleotides line up with TRBD2. The V segment lost 0 bases and the J segment 2 bases; nucleotides outside the gene matches: 12. The CDR3 contains 18 residues. The germline CDR1 and CDR2 sequences are GTSNPN and SVGIG (reference sequence). The CDR3 loop is CAWSVWRLAGTPTYEQYF. For the CDR3, the DNA is TGTGCCTGGAGTGTATGGAGACTAGCGGGAACCCCAACCTACGAGCAGTACTTC. Filled out from reference TRBV30 and TRBJ2-7, the complete variable domain reads SQTIHQWPATLVQPVGSPLSLECTVEGTSNPNLYWYRQAAGRGLQLLFYSVGIGQISSEVPQNLSASRPQDRQFILSSKKLLLSDSGFYLCAWSVWRLAGTPTYEQYFGPGTRLTVT.

The chain is built from TRBV4-3 and TRBJ2-5; 15 bases align to TRBD2. The CDR3 has 16 residues. V trimming: 4 bases; J trimming: 5 bases; junction bases outside the gene matches: 5. The germline V gene encodes CDR1 LGHNA and CDR2 YSLEER. The CDR3 loop reads CASSPGLAGGVETQYF. As DNA, the CDR3 is TGCGCCAGCAGCCCCGGACTAGCGGGAGGGGTGGAGACCCAGTACTTC.

V usage is TRBV3-1 (or the pseudogene TRBV3-2) and J usage is TRBJ1-6, with TRBD1 matching over 7 bases. Germline-derived CDR1 and CDR2 are LGHDT and YNNKEL (reference sequence). This CDR3 contains 15 residues. The ends lost 5 bases at V and 3 bases at J; junction bases unmatched: 4. CDR3 DNA sequence: TGTGCCAGCAGCGATTGGGACAGCTATAATTCACCCCTCCACTTT. Its protein is CASSDWDSYNSPLHF.

This chain joins TRBV7-9 and TRBJ2-7; TRBD1 is a possible D gene (8 bases). V was shortened by 1 base and J by 4 bases, with 11 bases between the two germline ends. CDR3 size: 14 residues. Germline CDR1 reads SEHNR; CDR2 reads FQNEAQ (reference sequence). CDR3 in DNA: TGTGCCAGCAGCTTAGACAGGGGGGGATACGAGCAGTACTTC. It is translated as CASSLDRGGYEQYF.

The chain uses TRBV7-9 and TRBJ1-1, with TRBD1 matching over 9 bases. There are 16 residues in the CDR3. With V trimmed by 8 bases and J by 1 base, 11 bases remained unmatched. Germline lookup yields CDR1 SEHNR and CDR2 FQNEAQ (reference sequence). The CDR3 protein is CASHPTGTGPNTEAFF. The CDR3 DNA reads as TGTGCCAGCCACCCGACCGGGACAGGGCCGAACACTGAAGCTTTCTTT.

This chain links TRBV20-1 with TRBJ2-7; D might be TRBD2 (7 bases). The CDR3 runs to 17 residues. The V end lost 3 bases, the J end lost 2 bases, and 23 bases lay between the germline ends. CDR1 DFQATT and CDR2 SNEGSKA come from the germline V gene (reference sequence). The CDR3 here is CSASRGTWAGDPYEQYF. The CDR3 DNA sequence: TGCAGTGCTAGTAGGGGGACCTGGGCGGGAGACCCCTACGAGCAGTACTTC.

This chain joins TRBV6-1 and TRBJ1-2; D is perhaps TRBD1 (5 bases). Trimming cost V 3 bases and J 4 bases, with 9 bases left between them. The CDR3 has 13 residues. Germline V CDR1 and CDR2: MNHNS, SASEGT. The CDR3 DNA reads as TGTGCCAGCAGTGAGGGGGGTTTCTATGGCTACACCTTC. This codes for CASSEGGFYGYTF.

The V call is TRBV6-1, the J call TRBJ2-7; TRBD1 matches 8 bases. Germline assignment: CDR1 MNHNS and CDR2 SASEGT. The CDR3 consists of 15 residues. Germline trimming cut 6 bases from V and 0 bases from J; bases unmatched to any gene: 7. CDR3 coding DNA: TGTGCCAGCAGCTTAGGACAGGGTAGCTCCTACGAGCAGTACTTC. Translated, it gives CASSLGQGSSYEQYF.

The genes are TRBV3-1 (or the pseudogene TRBV3-2) and TRBJ2-1, with D unresolved. This CDR3 is 14 amino acids long. Looked up from germline, CDR1 is LGHDT and CDR2 is YNNKEL (reference sequence). Trimming removed 1 base from V and 6 bases from J, with 10 bases in between. The CDR3 coding sequence is TGTGCCAGCAGCCAAGGCTTTGAGGTCAATGAGCAGTTCTTC. Amino acids: CASSQGFEVNEQFF.

This clone was observed a few times. V gene TRBV28 combines with J gene TRBJ2-1; 7 nucleotides align to TRBD2. Germline V gene lookup returns CDR1 MDHEN and CDR2 SYDVKM. The V gene end was trimmed by 5 bases and the J gene end by 4 bases; junction bases not matched to a gene: 14. This CDR3 contains 17 residues. The CDR3 DNA reads as TGTGCCAGCAGTCCTACTGCGGGGCTAGCGGCTTACAATGAGCAGTTCTTC. This codes for CASSPTAGLAAYNEQFF.